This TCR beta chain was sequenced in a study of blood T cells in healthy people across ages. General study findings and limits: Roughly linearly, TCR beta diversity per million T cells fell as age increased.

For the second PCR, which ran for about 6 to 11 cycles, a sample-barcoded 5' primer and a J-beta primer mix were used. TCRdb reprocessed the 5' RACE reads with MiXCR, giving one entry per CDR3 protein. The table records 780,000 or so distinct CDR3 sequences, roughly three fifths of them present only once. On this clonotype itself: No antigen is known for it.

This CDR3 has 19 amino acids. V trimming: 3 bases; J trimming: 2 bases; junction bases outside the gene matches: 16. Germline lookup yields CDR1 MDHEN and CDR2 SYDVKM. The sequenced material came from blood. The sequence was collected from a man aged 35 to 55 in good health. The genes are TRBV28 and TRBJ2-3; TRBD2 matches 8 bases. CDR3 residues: CASSFVIGGRGAFTDTQYF. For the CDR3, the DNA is TGTGCCAGCAGTTTCGTGATAGGGGGGCGGGGGGCGTTCACAGATACGCAGTATTTT.